A single sample gave rise to the 27 T cell receptor beta chains below, sequenced in a study of PD-1 and CTLA-4 blockade in melanoma. Here immunoSEQ multiplex PCR was the method, and the copy in TCRdb shows in-frame clones only, minus some. Of about 31,000 clones in the sample, 91% are singletons; the top ten hold 8.5% to 9%. Sequences were derived from CD8+ T cells from peripheral blood, sampled from a patient given anti-PD-1 treatment. The source is a human donor with melanoma.

The chain carries TRBV7-9 and TRBJ1-3; 7 bases are shared with TRBD1. The V gene end was trimmed by 4 bases and the J gene end by 3 bases; junction bases not matched to a gene: 6. This CDR3 region has 15 residues. The germline CDR1 and CDR2 sequences are SEHNR and FQNEAQ (reference sequence). The CDR3 coding sequence is TGTGCCAGCAGCTCGATCACAGGGGTTGGAAACACCATATATTTT. Protein: CASSSITGVGNTIYF.

This clone showed up just once. This chain joins TRBV30 and TRBJ2-3, with D tentatively TRBD2 (6 bases). The CDR3 is 14 amino acids. The germline gives CDR1 GTSNPN, CDR2 SVGIG (reference sequence). The V gene lost 3 bases and the J gene lost 4 bases, with 14 bases spanning the gap. CDR3 sequence reads: CAWRSLGEADTQYF. In DNA form, the CDR3 reads TGTGCCTGGAGGTCCCTGGGGGAGGCAGATACGCAGTATTTT.

This clone was detected once. The chain combines TRBV6-1 with TRBJ2-3; 7 positions agree with TRBD2. This CDR3 is 14 amino acids long. The germline V gene encodes CDR1 MNHNS and CDR2 SASEGT. J lost 4 bases, V lost 2 bases, and 3 bases had no gene match. The CDR3 loop reads CASSEWAGADTQYF. The DNA of the CDR3 is TGTGCCAGCAGTGAATGGGCGGGAGCAGATACGCAGTATTTT.

This clone occurred a few times. The chain employs TRBV24-1 and TRBJ2-1; D uncertain. The CDR3 is 16 amino acids. Trimming removed 2 bases at V and 3 bases at J, with 13 bases between. The germline V gene encodes CDR1 KGHDR and CDR2 SFDVKD. CDR3 region: CATSDSSDVGYNEQFF. The DNA of the CDR3 is TGTGCCACCAGTGATTCTTCGGACGTGGGCTACAATGAGCAGTTCTTC.

Notes on this clone: A read error may produce the germline difference seen at one junction end. The V gene is TRBV7-9, the J gene TRBJ2-7; D perhaps matches TRBD1 (6 bases). The CDR3 length is 12 residues. Germline V gene data show CDR1 as SEHNR and CDR2 as FQNEAQ (reference sequence). CDR3: CASSLDAGVTHF. CDR3 sequence (DNA): TGTGCCAGCAGCTTAGACGCAGGGGTTACCCACTTC.

J is TRBJ1-2 and V is TRBV11-2; D is possibly TRBD1 (5 bases). The CDR3 has 16 amino acids. The germline gives CDR1 SGHAT, CDR2 FQNNGV. Trimming took off 5 bases at V and 0 bases at J, with 16 bases between the two ends. The CDR3 protein is CASSSRAGRANYGYTF. The CDR3 DNA sequence: TGTGCCAGCAGCAGCCGTGCGGGCAGGGCTAACTATGGCTACACCTTC.

The genes are TRBV13 and TRBJ2-7; D tentatively fits TRBD1 or TRBD2 (6 bases each). V was pared by 6 bases and J by 4 bases, with 19 bases between. This CDR3 contains 15 residues. Per germline, CDR1 PRHDT and CDR2 FYEKMQ (reference sequence). DNA for the CDR3: TGTGCCAGCAGAGCTAGGACGGAGGGGGAGTACGAGCAGTACTTC. Translation: CASRARTEGEYEQYF.

The V call is TRBV5-6, the J call TRBJ1-2; D is uncertain. Germline loops: CDR1 SGHDT, CDR2 YYEEEE. The CDR3 spans 13 residues. V gave up 1 base and J gave up 8 bases, with 12 bases separating them. The CDR3 spells CASSLFTGEGYTF. CDR3 DNA: TGTGCCAGCAGCTTGTTTACCGGGGAAGGCTACACCTTC.

This chain connects TRBV7-6 to TRBJ2-5; 7 bases are a match to TRBD1. The V gene end was trimmed by 5 bases and the J gene end by 0 bases; junction bases not matched to a gene: 9. CDR3 length: 16 residues. The germline gives CDR1 SGHVS, CDR2 FNYEAQ. Here the CDR3 reads CASSPPTGTDQETQYF. CDR3 nucleotides: TGTGCCAGCAGCCCACCGACGGGGACAGACCAAGAGACCCAGTACTTC.

The chain has TRBV27 and TRBJ2-3; the D is unclear. Germline-derived CDR1 and CDR2 are MNHEY and SMNVEV (reference sequence). The CDR3 has 13 residues. Trimming took off 4 bases at V and 2 bases at J, with 7 bases between the two ends. The CDR3: CASSYGATDTQYF. CDR3 DNA: TGTGCCAGCAGTTACGGAGCCACAGATACGCAGTATTTT.

The chain couples TRBV5-1 to TRBJ1-1; 7 positions match TRBD1. The CDR3 runs to 16 residues. CDR1 is SGHRS, CDR2 YFSETQ, per germline. With V trimmed by 0 bases and J by 7 bases, 12 bases remained unmatched. The chain's CDR3 is CASSLAPGTDLLEAFF. The CDR3 DNA is TGCGCCAGCAGCTTGGCCCCCGGGACAGACCTTCTTGAAGCTTTCTTT.

V usage is TRBV11-2 and J usage is TRBJ2-1; D is unresolved. Trimming pared 0 bases from V and 3 bases from J, leaving 3 bases between. Germline assignment: CDR1 SGHAT and CDR2 FQNNGV. This CDR3 is 13 amino acids long. CDR3 nucleotides: TGTGCCAGCAGCTTAGAGGGCTACAATGAGCAGTTCTTC. Translated, it gives CASSLEGYNEQFF.

The V and J genes are TRBV11-2 and TRBJ2-7; D uncertain. Germline CDR1 reads SGHAT; CDR2 reads FQNNGV. This CDR3 region has 12 residues. Trimming pared 5 bases from V and 0 bases from J, leaving 5 bases between. CDR3: CASSASSYEQYF. As DNA, the CDR3 is TGTGCCAGCAGCGCCAGCTCCTACGAGCAGTACTTC.

Here the CDR3 DNA reads TGTGCCAGCAGTGGATCAGGACTAGCGGGGGGGAACACCGGGGAGCTGTTTTTT. Residues: CASSGSGLAGGNTGELFF. The chain couples TRBV2 to TRBJ2-2; TRBD2 matches at 14 bases. Germline V gene lookup returns CDR1 SNHLY and CDR2 FYNNEI. Trimming at V came to 4 bases and at J to 1 base, leaving 5 bases not matched to a gene. The CDR3 consists of 18 residues.

The chain links TRBV30 to TRBJ1-1; no firm D call. V was trimmed by 3 bases and J by 0 bases, leaving 8 bases between them. This CDR3 region has 13 residues. Germline V gene lookup returns CDR1 GTSNPN and CDR2 SVGIG (reference sequence). For the CDR3, the DNA is TGTGCCTGGAGCCCGGAGATGAACACTGAAGCTTTCTTT. Protein sequence: CAWSPEMNTEAFF. Filled out from reference TRBV30 and TRBJ1-1, the complete variable domain reads SQTIHQWPATLVQPVGSPLSLECTVEGTSNPNLYWYRQAAGRGLQLLFYSVGIGQISSEVPQNLSASRPQDRQFILSSKKLLLSDSGFYLCAWSPEMNTEAFFGQGTRLTVV.

This clone is a singleton in its sample. The chain recombines TRBV5-1 with TRBJ2-7; TRBD1 matches 10 bases. Per the germline V gene, CDR1 is SGHRS and CDR2 is YFSETQ. Trimming removed 3 bases from V and 3 bases from J; junction bases left unmatched: 3. The CDR3 has 14 amino acids. The DNA of the CDR3 is TGCGCCAGCAGCTCGGGACAGGGGAACTACGAGCAGTACTTC. It codes for CASSSGQGNYEQYF.

The chain joins TRBV19 to TRBJ1-1; D is ambiguous. Trimming stripped 5 bases from V and 0 bases from J, with 13 bases between. Looked up from germline, CDR1 is LNHDA and CDR2 is SQIVND (reference sequence). This CDR3 spans 15 amino acids. The CDR3 is CASSDPPSMNTEAFF. The CDR3 bases are TGTGCCAGTAGTGACCCCCCCAGCATGAACACTGAAGCTTTCTTT.

The gene calls are TRBV7-6 and TRBJ1-2; 9 bases agree with TRBD1. The CDR3 consists of 17 residues. Trimming removed 1 base from V and 4 bases from J; junction bases left unmatched: 10. Germline assignment: CDR1 SGHVS and CDR2 FNYEAQ. CDR3 protein: CASSLDLSTGGVYGYTF. As DNA, the CDR3 is TGTGCCAGCAGCTTAGACCTTTCGACAGGGGGGGTCTATGGCTACACCTTC.

The chain uses TRBV6-2 or TRBV6-3 and TRBJ1-5; the D gene is possibly TRBD1 (6 bases). This CDR3 has 15 amino acids. The ends were cut back, 1 base at V and 5 bases at J, with 12 bases in the middle. Germline V gene data show CDR1 as MNHEY and CDR2 as SVGEGT. CDR3 coding DNA: TGTGCCAGCAGTTACTACGGGACACTTGATCAGCCCCAGCATTTT. It codes for CASSYYGTLDQPQHF.

V gene TRBV4-2 combines with J gene TRBJ1-1, with D perhaps matching TRBD1 (5 bases). In germline, CDR1 is LGHNA, CDR2 YNFKEQ. Trimming stripped 1 base from V and 3 bases from J, with 9 bases between. The CDR3 runs 14 residues. This chain's CDR3 is CASSQGGEDTEAFF. The CDR3 DNA sequence: TGTGCCAGCAGCCAAGGAGGGGAGGACACTGAAGCTTTCTTT.

The V and J genes are TRBV27 and TRBJ2-7; 8 bases match TRBD1. The germline gives CDR1 MNHEY, CDR2 SMNVEV (reference sequence). This CDR3 spans 16 amino acids. Germline trimming cut 1 base from V and 3 bases from J; bases unmatched to any gene: 8. CDR3 bases: TGTGCCAGCAGTTTATTTGGGGGACAGGCGTACTACGAGCAGTACTTC. Translating it yields CASSLFGGQAYYEQYF.

This chain links TRBV7-9 with TRBJ2-6; D ambiguous. Trimming removed 1 base from V and 0 bases from J, with 10 bases in between. Germline V gives CDR1 SEHNR, CDR2 FQNEAQ (reference sequence). The CDR3 is 17 residues long. The CDR3 region is CASSLEKGISGANVLTF. The CDR3 coding sequence is TGTGCCAGCAGCTTAGAGAAGGGAATCTCTGGGGCCAACGTCCTGACTTTC. Looking up the rest from reference TRBV7-9 and TRBJ2-6 gives the full variable domain: DTGVSQNPRHKITKRGQNVTFRCDPISEHNRLYWYRQTLGQGPEFLTYFQNEAQLEKSRLLSDRFSAERPKGSFSTLEIQRTEQGDSAMYLCASSLEKGISGANVLTFGAGSRLTVL.

The V gene is TRBV27, the J gene TRBJ1-1, with 11 bases identical to TRBD1. The J segment lost 5 bases and the V segment lost 5 bases, leaving 22 bases of the junction unmatched. The CDR3 runs 20 residues. Looked up from germline, CDR1 is MNHEY and CDR2 is SMNVEV (reference sequence). The CDR3: CASSPQQDRGQIGGWTEAFF. In DNA form, the CDR3 reads TGTGCCAGCAGTCCGCAACAGGACAGGGGGCAAATAGGAGGATGGACTGAAGCTTTCTTT.

This clone was detected once. The chain combines TRBV28 with TRBJ1-4; no clear D. The germline gives CDR1 MDHEN, CDR2 SYDVKM. The CDR3 spans 12 residues. Between the trimmed V and J ends, which lost 2 bases and 8 bases, there was a span of 6 bases. The CDR3 sequence is CASSLTDEKLFF. The CDR3 nucleotides read TGTGCCAGCAGTTTAACAGACGAAAAACTGTTTTTT.

As to this clone: The junction shows a germline mismatch at one end, possibly a read error. The CDR3 nucleotides are TGTGCCAGCAGCGAAGAGATTAGCGGGGGGTCCTACGAGCAGTACTTC. Its protein is CASSEEISGGSYEQYF. This rearrangement joins TRBV2 to TRBJ2-7; 10 bases fit TRBD2. Germline values: CDR1 SNHLY, CDR2 FYNNEI. This CDR3 has 16 residues.

This chain joins TRBV14 and TRBJ2-3; possibly TRBD2 for D (7 bases). The germline V gene encodes CDR1 SGHDN and CDR2 FVKESK. The CDR3 length is 13 residues. Trimming took 3 bases from V and 6 from J, leaving 10 bases between them. The CDR3 loop is CASSHGGPDTQYF. CDR3 sequence (DNA): TGTGCCAGCAGCCACGGGGGGCCGGATACGCAGTATTTT.

Notes on this clone: Other DNA sequences in the same sample also yield this CDR3. This sequence joins TRBV12-3 or TRBV12-4 and TRBJ1-1, with D perhaps matching TRBD1 (5 bases). Trimming cost V 7 bases and J 4 bases, with 10 bases left between them. The CDR3 totals 12 residues. CDR3 sequence: CASTAGATEAFF. As DNA, the CDR3 is TGTGCCAGCACGGCCGGGGCCACTGAAGCTTTCTTT.